Below, one T cell receptor (beta chain) is given with its context. These data come from a study of blood T cell repertoires in COVID-19. Study in general: Acute and convalescent COVID-19 specimens originated in the United States, Italy and Spain.

Here immunoSEQ multiplex PCR was the method, and the copy in TCRdb shows in-frame clones only, minus some. The data show a few hundred thousand clones, around 90% seen once. CDR3 length equals 15 residues. Trimming took 7 bases from V and 4 from J, leaving 18 bases between them. Germline V gene sequence: CDR1 LNHNV, CDR2 YYDKDF (reference sequence). Ages ranged from roughly 18 to 100 years, with residence in about 23 US areas. Clinical histories supplied by participants themselves formed the basis of cohort assignment. Shortly before study entry, within 2 weeks, exposed participants had met a COVID-19 case.

The sequencing input was PBMCs or T cells enriched from blood (not recorded which). The gene calls are TRBV15 and TRBJ2-3, with TRBD2 as a possible D gene (7 bases). The clonotype was recovered from a woman in her forties who had been exposed to COVID-19. The CDR3 DNA reads TGTGCCACCACTCCGCAGAGGGGGGGCCCAGATACGCAGTATTTT. It encodes CATTPQRGGPDTQYF.